This T cell receptor (beta chain) was profiled in a study of blood T cell repertoires in COVID-19. This clone was picked up many times. Authors' methods: Reference gene primer amplification gave nucleated cell count estimates. The protocol was immunoSEQ multiplex PCR, while the TCRdb copy is restricted to in-frame clones and leaves out a portion. V and J calls and clone size follow that table, whereas D and trimming were derived from the DNA. The sample comprises approximately 290,000 clones, 80% to 90% of which are singletons, and 0.7% to 0.9% rests with the top ten. The CDR3 has 14 amino acids. The germline V and J ends were trimmed by 8 bases and 5 bases, with 13 bases remaining between them. Germline V CDR1 and CDR2: MDHEN, SYDVKM.

The origin of this receptor is a young man with acute or convalescent COVID-19. Sequencing was performed on peripheral blood. This chain links TRBV28 with TRBJ1-6, with D tentatively TRBD1 (5 bases). Written as DNA, the CDR3 is TGTGCCAGCGCTCGGGGGGGGAATAATTCACCCCTCCACTTT. This encodes CASARGGNNSPLHF.